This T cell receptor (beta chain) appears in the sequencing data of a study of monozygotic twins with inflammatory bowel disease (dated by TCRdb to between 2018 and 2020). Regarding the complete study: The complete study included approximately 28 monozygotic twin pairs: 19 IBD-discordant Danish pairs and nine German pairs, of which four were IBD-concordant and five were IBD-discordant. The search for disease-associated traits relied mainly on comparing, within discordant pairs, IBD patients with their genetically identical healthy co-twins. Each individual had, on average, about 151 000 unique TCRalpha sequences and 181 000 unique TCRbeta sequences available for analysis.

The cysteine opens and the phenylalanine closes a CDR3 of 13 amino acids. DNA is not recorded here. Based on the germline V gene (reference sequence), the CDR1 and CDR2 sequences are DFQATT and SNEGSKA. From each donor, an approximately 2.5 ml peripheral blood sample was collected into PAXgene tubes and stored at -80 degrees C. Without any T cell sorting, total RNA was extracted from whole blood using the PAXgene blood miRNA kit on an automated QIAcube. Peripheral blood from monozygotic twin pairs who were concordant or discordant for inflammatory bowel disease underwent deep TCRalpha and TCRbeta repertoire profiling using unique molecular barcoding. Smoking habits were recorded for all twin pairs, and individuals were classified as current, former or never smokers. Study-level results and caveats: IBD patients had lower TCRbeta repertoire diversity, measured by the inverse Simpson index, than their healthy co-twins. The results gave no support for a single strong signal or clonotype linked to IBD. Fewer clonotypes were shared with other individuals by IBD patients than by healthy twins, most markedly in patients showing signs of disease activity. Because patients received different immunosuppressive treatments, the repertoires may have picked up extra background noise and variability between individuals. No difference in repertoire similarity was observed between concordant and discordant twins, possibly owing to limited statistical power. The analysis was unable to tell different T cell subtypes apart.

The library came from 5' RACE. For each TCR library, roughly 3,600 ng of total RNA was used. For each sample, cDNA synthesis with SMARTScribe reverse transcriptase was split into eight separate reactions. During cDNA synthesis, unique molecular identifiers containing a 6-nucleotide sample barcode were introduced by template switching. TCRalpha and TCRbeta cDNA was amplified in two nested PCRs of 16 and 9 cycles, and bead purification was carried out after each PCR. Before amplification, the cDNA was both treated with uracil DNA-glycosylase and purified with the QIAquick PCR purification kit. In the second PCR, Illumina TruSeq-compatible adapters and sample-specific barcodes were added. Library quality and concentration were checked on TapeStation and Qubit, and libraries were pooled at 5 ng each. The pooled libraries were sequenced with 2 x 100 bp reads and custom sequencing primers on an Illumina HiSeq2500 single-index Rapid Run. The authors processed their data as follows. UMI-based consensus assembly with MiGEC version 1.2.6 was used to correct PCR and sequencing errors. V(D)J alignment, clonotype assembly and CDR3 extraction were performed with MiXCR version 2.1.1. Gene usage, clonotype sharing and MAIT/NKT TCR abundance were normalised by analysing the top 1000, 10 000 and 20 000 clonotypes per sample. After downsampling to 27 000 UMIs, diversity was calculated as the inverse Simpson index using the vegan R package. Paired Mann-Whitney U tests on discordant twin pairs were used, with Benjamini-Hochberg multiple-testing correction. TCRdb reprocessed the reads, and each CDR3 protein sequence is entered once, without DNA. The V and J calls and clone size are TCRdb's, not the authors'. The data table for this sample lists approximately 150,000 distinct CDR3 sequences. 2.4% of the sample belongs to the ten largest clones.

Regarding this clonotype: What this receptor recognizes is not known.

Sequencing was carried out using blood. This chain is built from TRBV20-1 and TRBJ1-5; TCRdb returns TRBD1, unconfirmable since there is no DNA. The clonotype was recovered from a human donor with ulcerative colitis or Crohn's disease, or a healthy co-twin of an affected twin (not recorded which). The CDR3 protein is CSAPQDGNQPQHF.